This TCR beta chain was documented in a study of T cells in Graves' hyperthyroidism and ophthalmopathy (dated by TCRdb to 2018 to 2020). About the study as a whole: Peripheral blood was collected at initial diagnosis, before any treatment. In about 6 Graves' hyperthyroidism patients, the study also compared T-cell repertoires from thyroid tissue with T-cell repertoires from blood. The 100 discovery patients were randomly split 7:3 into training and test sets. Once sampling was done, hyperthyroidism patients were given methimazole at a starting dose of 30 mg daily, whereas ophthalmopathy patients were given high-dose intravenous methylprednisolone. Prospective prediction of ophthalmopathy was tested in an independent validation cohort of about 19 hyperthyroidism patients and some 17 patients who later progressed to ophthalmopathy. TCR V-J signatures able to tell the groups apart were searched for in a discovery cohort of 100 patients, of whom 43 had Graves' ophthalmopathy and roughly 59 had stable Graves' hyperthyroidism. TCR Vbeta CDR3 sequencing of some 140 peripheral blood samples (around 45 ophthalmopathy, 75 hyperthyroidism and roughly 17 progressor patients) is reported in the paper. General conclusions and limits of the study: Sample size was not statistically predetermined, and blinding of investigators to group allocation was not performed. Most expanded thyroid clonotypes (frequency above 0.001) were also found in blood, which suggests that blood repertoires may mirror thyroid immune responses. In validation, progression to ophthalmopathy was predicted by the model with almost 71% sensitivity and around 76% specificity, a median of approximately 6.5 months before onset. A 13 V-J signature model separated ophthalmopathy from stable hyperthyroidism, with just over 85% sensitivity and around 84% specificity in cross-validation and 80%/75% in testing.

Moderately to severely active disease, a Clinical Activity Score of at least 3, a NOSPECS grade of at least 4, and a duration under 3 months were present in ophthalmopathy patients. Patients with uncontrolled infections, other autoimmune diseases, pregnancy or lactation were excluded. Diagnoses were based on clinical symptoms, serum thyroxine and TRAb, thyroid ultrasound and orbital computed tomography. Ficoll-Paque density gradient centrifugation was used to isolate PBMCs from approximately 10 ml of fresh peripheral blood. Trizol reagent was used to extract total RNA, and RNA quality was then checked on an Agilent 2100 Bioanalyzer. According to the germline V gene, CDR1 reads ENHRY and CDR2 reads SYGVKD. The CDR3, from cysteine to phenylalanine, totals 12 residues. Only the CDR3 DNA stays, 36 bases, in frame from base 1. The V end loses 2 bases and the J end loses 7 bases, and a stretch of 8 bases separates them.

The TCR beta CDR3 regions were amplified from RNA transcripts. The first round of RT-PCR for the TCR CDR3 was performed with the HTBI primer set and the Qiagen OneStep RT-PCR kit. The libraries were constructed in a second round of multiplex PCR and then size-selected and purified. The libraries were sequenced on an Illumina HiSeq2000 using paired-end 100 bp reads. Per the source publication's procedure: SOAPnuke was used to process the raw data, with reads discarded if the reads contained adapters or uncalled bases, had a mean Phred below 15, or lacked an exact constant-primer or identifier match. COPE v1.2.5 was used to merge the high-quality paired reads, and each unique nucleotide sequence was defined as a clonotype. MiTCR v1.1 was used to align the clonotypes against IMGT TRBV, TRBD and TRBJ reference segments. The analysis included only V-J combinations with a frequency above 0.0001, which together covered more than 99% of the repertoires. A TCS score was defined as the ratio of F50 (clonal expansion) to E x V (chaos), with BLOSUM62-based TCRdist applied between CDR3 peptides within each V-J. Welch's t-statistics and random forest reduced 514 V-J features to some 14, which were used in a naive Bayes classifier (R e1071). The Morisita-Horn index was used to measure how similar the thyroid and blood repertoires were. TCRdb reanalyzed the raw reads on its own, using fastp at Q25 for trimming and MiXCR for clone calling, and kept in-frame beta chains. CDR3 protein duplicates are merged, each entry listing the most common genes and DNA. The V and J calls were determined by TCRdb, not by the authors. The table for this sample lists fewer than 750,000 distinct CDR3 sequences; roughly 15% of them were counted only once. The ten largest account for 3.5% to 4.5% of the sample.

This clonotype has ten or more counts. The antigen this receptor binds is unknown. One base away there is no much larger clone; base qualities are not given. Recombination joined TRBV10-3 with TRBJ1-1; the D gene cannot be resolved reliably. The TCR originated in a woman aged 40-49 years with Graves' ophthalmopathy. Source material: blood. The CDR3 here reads CAISENSGEAFF. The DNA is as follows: TGTGCCATCAGTGAGAACAGCGGTGAAGCTTTCTTT.